This section outlines one TCR beta chain sequence together with its context. The sample is drawn from a study of identical twins. TCRdb re-derived calls from the 5' RACE reads in MiXCR, one entry per CDR3 protein. The sample consists of approximately 500,000 distinct CDR3 sequences, 24% of them appearing once. Trimming removed 5 bases from V and 5 bases from J, with 22 bases in between. Germline loops: CDR1 SGHAT, CDR2 FQNNGV. The CDR3 runs 16 residues. These data were also reused for a study on T cells expressing NK-cell markers.

Sequencing used CD4+ T cells sorted from blood. The J gene is TRBJ2-7, the V gene TRBV11-2; either TRBD1 or TRBD2 may supply D (5 bases each). The receptor's source is a woman in her late teens or twenties in good health. Here the CDR3 reads CASSASGPGSVNEQYF. CDR3 bases: TGTGCCAGCAGCGCCTCAGGGCCTGGTAGCGTCAACGAGCAGTACTTC.